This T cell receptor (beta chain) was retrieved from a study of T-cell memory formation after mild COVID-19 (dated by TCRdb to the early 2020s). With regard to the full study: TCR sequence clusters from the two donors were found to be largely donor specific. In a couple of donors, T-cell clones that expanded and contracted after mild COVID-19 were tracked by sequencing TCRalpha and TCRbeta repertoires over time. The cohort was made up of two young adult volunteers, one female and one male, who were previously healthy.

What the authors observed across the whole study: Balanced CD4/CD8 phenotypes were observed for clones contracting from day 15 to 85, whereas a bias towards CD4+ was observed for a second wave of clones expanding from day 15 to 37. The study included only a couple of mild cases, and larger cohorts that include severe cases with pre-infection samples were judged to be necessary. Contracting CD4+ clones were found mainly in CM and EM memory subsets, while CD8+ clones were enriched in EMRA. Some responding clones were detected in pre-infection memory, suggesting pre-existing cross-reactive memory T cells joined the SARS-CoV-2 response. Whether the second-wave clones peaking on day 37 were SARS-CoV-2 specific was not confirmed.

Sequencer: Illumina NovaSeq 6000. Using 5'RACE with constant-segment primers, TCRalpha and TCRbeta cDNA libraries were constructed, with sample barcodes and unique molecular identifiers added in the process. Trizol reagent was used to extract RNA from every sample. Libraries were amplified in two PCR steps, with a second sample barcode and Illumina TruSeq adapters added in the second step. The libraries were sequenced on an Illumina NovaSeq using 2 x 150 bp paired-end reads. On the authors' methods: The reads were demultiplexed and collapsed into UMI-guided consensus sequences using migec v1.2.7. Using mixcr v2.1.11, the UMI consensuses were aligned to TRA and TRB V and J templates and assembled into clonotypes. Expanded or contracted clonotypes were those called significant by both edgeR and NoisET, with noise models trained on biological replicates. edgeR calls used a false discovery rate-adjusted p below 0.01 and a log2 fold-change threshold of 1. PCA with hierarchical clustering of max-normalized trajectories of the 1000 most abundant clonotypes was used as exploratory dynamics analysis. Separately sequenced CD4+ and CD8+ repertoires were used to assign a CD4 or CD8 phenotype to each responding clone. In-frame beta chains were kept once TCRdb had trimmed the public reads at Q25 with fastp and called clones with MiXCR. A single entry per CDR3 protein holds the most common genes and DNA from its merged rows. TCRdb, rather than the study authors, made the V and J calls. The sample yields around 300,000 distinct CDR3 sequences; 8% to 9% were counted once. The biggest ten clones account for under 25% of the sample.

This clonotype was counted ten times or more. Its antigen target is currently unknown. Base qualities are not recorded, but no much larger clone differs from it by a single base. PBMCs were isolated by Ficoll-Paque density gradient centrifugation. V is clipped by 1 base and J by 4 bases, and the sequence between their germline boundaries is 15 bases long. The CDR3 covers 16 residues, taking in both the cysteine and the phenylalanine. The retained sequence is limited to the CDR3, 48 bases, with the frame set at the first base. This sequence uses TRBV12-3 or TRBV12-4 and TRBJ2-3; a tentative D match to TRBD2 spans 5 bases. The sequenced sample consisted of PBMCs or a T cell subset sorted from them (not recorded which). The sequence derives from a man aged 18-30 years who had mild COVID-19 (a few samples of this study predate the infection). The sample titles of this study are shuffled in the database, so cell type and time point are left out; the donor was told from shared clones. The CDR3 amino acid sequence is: CASSLGYEGGSDTQYF. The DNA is TGTGCCAGCAGTTTAGGATATGAAGGAGGATCAGATACGCAGTATTTT.